This T cell receptor beta chain was documented in a study of CD8+ T cells in alopecia areata (dated by TCRdb to 2017 to 2018). Regarding the complete study: Treated patients were enrolled in an open-label pilot trial of oral tofacitinib at 5 to 10 mg twice daily for moderate-to-severe alopecia areata. Patients stayed on tofacitinib for 6 to 18 months and then had 6 months of follow-up off drug so that delayed response and recurrence could be assessed. Disease severity in treated patients was measured with the SALT score, which quantifies the percentage of affected scalp surface area. To study T cell clonal expansion in alopecia areata, the researchers applied high-throughput TCRbeta sequencing to both the C3H/HeJ mouse model and human patients. On the human side, TCRbeta sequencing was run on scalp tissue and on sorted CD4+ and CD8+ peripheral blood T cells from healthy controls and from alopecia areata patients with either patchy or totalis/universalis disease. Tofacitinib-treated patients had biopsies at baseline and at 4 and 24 weeks of treatment, with a later scalp biopsy in several patients. Scalp clonality was compared across normal scalp (n=4), patchy alopecia areata scalp (n=8), and alopecia totalis/universalis scalp (n=8). RNA was obtained with the PAXgene miRNA kit for fixed scalp, the miRNeasy kit for PBMCs, and the RNeasy kit for mouse skin. TCRbeta CDR3 regions were amplified by immunoSEQ multiplex PCR using 35 Vbeta forward and 13 Jbeta reverse primers. Broader findings and caveats from the paper: Many expanded lesional clones were found to persist in scalp and blood during tofacitinib treatment, and relapse after treatment cessation may be partly explained by this persistence. Compared with normal scalp, lesional scalp, particularly in alopecia totalis/universalis, had higher clonality and more expanded CD8+ clones, which suggests antigenic drive. Because the treated cohort was small and had just a single nonresponder, larger studies are needed to establish links between baseline CD8+ expansion and response. Scalp TCR repertoire analysis is complicated because resident alphabeta T cells in normal human skin are also sequenced, whereas mouse skin is dominated by gammadelta T cells. Shared TCR sequences between patients were less evident than in mice, which may be partly attributable to HLA diversity in the patient population. With tofacitinib, both scalp clonality and the number of expanded CD8+ clones among the top 100 scalp clones went down significantly.

Points on this clone: Its antigen remains undetermined. Nothing much larger sits one base from this clone, and base qualities are not available.

Libraries came from the immunoSEQ multiplex PCR assay. RNA was extracted from all samples and reverse transcribed into cDNA, which served as template for TCR sequencing. SuperScript III was used to make first-strand cDNA, primed with a 2:1 mix of oligo-dT and random hexamers. Amplification bias was assessed with a synthetic immune receptor repertoire, and residual bias was removed computationally. On the authors' methods: Raw reads were preprocessed to remove errors, and CDR3 was defined by IMGT conventions from the conserved cysteine to phenylalanine. Clonality was computed as 1 minus the Shannon entropy, with the entropy normalized by log2 of the number of productive unique TCRs. Whether scalp clones were CD4 or CD8 was inferred by matching scalp TCRbeta sequences against CD4 and CD8 repertoires sorted from blood. TCRdb stores this immuneACCESS table with in-frame sequences only. Part of the clones is absent; in the studies checked, under half of the shortfall reflects unresolved V genes, and no reason is known for the rest. The V and J calls and clone size were taken over from that table, and D and trimming were inferred from the DNA. In all, the sample holds about 210,000 clones, and less than 50% of those were seen once. 2.6% of the sample rests with the top ten.

The sample's treatment or condition label, decoded: oral pan-JAK inhibitor, 5-10 mg twice daily. Lesional scalp punch biopsies and peripheral blood were obtained from alopecia areata patients. PBMCs were separated by density centrifugation and stained for CD3, CD4 and CD8, after which CD4+ and CD8+ T cells were sorted on a FACSAria. From a lookup of the germline V gene (reference sequence), CDR1 and CDR2 are GTSNPN and SVGIG. The CDR3 measures 12 amino acids from cysteine to phenylalanine. This entry keeps only the CDR3 DNA: 36 bases, framed from base 1. Deletion took 4 bases off V and 8 bases off J, with a span of 11 bases between the germline ends.

The sequence derives from a human donor with alopecia areata. The chain couples TRBV30 to TRBJ1-4; no D gene is confidently identified. The specimen comprised CD4+ T cells sorted from blood, sampled around week 37, from a patient treated with tofacitinib. The base sequence is TGTGCCTGGACCCCAGGAGGGGAAAAACTGTTTTTT. It specifies CAWTPGGEKLFF. Reference TRBV30 and TRBJ1-4 genes cover what lies past the CDR3, so the full variable domain is SQTIHQWPATLVQPVGSPLSLECTVEGTSNPNLYWYRQAAGRGLQLLFYSVGIGQISSEVPQNLSASRPQDRQFILSSKKLLLSDSGFYLCAWTPGGEKLFFGSGTQLSVL.